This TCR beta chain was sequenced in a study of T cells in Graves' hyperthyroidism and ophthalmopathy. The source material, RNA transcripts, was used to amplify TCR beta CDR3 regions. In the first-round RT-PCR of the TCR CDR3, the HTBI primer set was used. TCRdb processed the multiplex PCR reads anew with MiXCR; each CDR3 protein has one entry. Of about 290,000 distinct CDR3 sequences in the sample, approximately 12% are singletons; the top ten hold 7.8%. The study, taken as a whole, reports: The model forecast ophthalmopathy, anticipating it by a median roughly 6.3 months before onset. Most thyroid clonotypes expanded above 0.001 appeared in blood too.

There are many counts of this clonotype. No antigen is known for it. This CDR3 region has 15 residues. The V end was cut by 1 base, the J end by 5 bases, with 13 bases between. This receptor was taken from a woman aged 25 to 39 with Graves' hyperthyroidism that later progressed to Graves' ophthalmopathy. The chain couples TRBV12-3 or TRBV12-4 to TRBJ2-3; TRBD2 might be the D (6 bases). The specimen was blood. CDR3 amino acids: CASSLDLAPEDTQYF. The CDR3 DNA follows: TGTGCCAGCAGTTTAGACCTAGCGCCAGAAGATACGCAGTATTTT.